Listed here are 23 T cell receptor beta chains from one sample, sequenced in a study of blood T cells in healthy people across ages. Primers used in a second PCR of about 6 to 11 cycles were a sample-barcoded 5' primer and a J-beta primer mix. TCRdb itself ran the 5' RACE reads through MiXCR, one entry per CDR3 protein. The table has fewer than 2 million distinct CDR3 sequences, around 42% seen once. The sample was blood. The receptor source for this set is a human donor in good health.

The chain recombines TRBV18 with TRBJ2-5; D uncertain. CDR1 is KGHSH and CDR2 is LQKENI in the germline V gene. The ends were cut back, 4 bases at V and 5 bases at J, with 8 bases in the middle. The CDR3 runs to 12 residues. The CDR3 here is CASSRSPETQYF. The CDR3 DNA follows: TGTGCCAGCTCACGTTCGCCGGAGACCCAGTACTTC.

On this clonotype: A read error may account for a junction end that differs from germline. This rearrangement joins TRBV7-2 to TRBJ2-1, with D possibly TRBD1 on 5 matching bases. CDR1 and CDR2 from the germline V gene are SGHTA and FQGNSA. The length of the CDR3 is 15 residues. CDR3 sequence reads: CASSYRRRGYNGQFF. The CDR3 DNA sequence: TGTGCCAGCAGCTACCGGCGAAGGGGATACAATGGGCAGTTCTTC.

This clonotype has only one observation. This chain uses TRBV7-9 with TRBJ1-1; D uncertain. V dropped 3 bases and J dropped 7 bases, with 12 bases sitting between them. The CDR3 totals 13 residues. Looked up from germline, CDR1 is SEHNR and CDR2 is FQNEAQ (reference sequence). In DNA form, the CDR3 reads TGTGCCAGCAGCTTGAGGGAACTGAGTGAAGCTTTCTTT. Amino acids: CASSLRELSEAFF.

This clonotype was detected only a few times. The CDR3 sequence: CASSQALPSGGAESSYEQYF. In DNA form, the CDR3 reads TGTGCCAGCAGCCAAGCACTACCTAGCGGGGGGGCCGAGAGTTCCTACGAGCAGTACTTC. This chain uses TRBV3-1 with TRBJ2-7; 12 bases are a match to TRBD2. With V trimmed by 1 base and J by 1 base, 14 bases remained unmatched. This CDR3 has 20 residues. The germline V gene encodes CDR1 LGHDT and CDR2 YNNKEL (reference sequence).

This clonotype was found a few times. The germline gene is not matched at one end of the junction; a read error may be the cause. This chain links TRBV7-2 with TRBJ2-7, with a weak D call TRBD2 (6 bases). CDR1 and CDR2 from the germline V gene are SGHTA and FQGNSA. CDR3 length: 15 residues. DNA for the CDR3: TGTGCCAGTAGCTTACGGGCGGGGTCCTCCTACGAGCAGTACTTC. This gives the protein CASSLRAGSSYEQYF.

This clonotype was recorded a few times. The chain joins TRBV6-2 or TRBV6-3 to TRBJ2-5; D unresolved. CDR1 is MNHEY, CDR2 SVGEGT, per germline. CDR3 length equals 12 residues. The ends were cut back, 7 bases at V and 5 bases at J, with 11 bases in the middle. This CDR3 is CASNRGSETQYF. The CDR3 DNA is TGTGCCAGCAATCGAGGCTCGGAGACCCAGTACTTC.

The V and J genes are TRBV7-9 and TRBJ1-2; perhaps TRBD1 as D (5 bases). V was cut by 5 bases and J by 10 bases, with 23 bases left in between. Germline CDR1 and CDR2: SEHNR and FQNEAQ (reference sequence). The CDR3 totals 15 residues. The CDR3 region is CASSGRDANGPDYTF. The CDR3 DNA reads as TGTGCCAGCAGCGGTCGGGACGCTAACGGACCTGACTACACCTTC. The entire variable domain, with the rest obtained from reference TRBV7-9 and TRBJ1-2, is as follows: DTGVSQNPRHKITKRGQNVTFRCDPISEHNRLYWYRQTLGQGPEFLTYFQNEAQLEKSRLLSDRFSAERPKGSFSTLEIQRTEQGDSAMYLCASSGRDANGPDYTFGSGTRLTVV.

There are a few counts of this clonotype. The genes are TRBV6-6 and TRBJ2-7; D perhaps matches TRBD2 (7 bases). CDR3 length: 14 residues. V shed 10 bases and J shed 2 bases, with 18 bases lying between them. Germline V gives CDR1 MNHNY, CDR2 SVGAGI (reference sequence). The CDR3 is CATREGGSPYEQYF. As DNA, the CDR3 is TGTGCCACCAGGGAGGGGGGGTCCCCCTACGAGCAGTACTTC.

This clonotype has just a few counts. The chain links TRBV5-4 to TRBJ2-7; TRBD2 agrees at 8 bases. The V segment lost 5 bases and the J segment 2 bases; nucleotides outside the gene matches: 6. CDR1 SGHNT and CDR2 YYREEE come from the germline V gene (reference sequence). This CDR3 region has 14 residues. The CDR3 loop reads CASSIAGPPYEQYF. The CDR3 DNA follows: TGTGCCAGCAGTATAGCGGGACCCCCCTACGAGCAGTACTTC.

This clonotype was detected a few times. This CDR3 reads CSARDRRASSYEQYF. The CDR3 coding sequence is TGCAGTGCTAGAGATCGGCGGGCGAGCTCCTACGAGCAGTACTTC. The gene calls are TRBV20-1 and TRBJ2-7; maybe TRBD2 (5 bases). Per the germline V gene, CDR1 is DFQATT and CDR2 is SNEGSKA (reference sequence). The CDR3 length is 15 residues. The V gene lost 0 bases and the J gene lost 0 bases, with 12 bases spanning the gap.

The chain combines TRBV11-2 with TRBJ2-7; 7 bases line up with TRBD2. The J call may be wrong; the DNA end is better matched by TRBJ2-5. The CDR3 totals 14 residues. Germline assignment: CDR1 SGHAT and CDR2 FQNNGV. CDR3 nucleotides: TGTGCCAGCGGCCCGACTAGCATTTCGGAGACCCAGTACTTC. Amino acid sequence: CASGPTSISETQYF.

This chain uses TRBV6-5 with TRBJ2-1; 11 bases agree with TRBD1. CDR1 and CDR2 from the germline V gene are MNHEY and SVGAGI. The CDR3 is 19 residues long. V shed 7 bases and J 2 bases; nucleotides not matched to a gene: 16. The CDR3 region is CASNSWAAGTGGTYNEQFF. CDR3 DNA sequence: TGTGCCAGCAATTCCTGGGCGGCCGGGACAGGGGGAACCTACAATGAGCAGTTCTTC.

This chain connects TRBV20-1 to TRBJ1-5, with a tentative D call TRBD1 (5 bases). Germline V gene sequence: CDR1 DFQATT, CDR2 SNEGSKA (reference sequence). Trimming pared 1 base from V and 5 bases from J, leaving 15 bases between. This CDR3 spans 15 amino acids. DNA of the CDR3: TGCAGTGCTAGAGTTGGGGCGAGAGGCGATCAGCCCCAGCATTTT. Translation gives CSARVGARGDQPQHF.

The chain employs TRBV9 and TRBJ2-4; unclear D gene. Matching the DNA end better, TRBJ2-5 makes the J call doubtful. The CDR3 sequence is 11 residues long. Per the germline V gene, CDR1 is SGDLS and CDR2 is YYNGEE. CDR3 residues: CASIQAETQYF. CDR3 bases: TGTGCCAGCATCCAGGCCGAGACCCAGTACTTC.

CDR3 nucleotides: TGCTGTGGAAATTCCAATGAGCAGTTCTTC. Residues: CCGNSNEQFF. This rearrangement joins TRBV29-1 to TRBJ2-1; no firm D call. Germline CDR1 SQVTM, CDR2 ANQGSEA. The CDR3 has 10 residues.

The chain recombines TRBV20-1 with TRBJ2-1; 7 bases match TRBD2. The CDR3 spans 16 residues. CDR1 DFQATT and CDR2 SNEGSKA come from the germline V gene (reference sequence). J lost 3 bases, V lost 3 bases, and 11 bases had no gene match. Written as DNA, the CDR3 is TGCAGTGCTAGGACAGAGACAGCGGGGCACTACAATGAGCAGTTCTTC. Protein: CSARTETAGHYNEQFF.

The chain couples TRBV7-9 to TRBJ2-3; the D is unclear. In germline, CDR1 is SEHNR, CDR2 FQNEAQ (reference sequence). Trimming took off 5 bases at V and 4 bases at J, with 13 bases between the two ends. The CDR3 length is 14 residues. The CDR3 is CASSTHPGPDTQYF. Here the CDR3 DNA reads TGTGCCAGCAGCACCCACCCCGGACCAGATACGCAGTATTTT.

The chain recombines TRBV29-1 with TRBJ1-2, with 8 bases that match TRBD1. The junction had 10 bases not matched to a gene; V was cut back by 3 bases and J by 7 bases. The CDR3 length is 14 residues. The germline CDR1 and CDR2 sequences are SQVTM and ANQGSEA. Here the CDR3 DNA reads TGCAGCGTTGAGGGGATTTATGGACAGGGTGGCTACACCTTC. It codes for CSVEGIYGQGGYTF.

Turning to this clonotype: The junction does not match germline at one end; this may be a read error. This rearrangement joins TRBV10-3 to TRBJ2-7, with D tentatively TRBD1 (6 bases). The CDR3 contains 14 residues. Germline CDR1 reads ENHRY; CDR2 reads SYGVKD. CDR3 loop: CAVSESGRGYEQYF. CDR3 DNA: TGTGCCGTCAGTGAGTCCGGCAGGGGCTACGAGCAGTACTTC.

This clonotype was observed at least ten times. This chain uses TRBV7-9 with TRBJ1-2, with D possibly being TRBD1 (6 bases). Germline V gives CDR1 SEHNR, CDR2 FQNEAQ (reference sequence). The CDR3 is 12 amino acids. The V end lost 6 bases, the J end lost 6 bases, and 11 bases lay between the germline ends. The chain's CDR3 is CASSLSGDGYTF. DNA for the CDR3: TGTGCCAGCAGTTTATCAGGGGATGGCTACACCTTC.

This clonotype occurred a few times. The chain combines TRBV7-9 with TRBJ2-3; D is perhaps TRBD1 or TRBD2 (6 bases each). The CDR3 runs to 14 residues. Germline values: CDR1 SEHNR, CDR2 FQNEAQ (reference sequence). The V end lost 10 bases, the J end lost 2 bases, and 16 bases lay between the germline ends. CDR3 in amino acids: CATFGGGYTDTQYF. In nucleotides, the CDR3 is TGTGCCACCTTCGGAGGGGGGTACACAGATACGCAGTATTTT. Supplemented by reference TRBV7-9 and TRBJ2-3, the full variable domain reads DTGVSQNPRHKITKRGQNVTFRCDPISEHNRLYWYRQTLGQGPEFLTYFQNEAQLEKSRLLSDRFSAERPKGSFSTLEIQRTEQGDSAMYLCATFGGGYTDTQYFGPGTRLTVL.

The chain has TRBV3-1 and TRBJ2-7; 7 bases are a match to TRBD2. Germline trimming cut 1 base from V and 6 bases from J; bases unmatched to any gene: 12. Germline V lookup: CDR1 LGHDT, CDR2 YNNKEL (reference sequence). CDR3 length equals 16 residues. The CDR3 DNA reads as TGTGCCAGCAGCCAAGGGAGGGTAGCTAGCGGCTTCGAGCAGTACTTC. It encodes CASSQGRVASGFEQYF.

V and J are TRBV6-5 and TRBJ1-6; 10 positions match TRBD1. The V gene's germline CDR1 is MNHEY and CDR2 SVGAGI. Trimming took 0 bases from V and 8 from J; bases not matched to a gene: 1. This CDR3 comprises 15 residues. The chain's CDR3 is CASSYSGTGDSPLHF. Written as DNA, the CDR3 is TGTGCCAGCAGTTACTCGGGGACAGGGGATTCACCCCTCCACTTT.